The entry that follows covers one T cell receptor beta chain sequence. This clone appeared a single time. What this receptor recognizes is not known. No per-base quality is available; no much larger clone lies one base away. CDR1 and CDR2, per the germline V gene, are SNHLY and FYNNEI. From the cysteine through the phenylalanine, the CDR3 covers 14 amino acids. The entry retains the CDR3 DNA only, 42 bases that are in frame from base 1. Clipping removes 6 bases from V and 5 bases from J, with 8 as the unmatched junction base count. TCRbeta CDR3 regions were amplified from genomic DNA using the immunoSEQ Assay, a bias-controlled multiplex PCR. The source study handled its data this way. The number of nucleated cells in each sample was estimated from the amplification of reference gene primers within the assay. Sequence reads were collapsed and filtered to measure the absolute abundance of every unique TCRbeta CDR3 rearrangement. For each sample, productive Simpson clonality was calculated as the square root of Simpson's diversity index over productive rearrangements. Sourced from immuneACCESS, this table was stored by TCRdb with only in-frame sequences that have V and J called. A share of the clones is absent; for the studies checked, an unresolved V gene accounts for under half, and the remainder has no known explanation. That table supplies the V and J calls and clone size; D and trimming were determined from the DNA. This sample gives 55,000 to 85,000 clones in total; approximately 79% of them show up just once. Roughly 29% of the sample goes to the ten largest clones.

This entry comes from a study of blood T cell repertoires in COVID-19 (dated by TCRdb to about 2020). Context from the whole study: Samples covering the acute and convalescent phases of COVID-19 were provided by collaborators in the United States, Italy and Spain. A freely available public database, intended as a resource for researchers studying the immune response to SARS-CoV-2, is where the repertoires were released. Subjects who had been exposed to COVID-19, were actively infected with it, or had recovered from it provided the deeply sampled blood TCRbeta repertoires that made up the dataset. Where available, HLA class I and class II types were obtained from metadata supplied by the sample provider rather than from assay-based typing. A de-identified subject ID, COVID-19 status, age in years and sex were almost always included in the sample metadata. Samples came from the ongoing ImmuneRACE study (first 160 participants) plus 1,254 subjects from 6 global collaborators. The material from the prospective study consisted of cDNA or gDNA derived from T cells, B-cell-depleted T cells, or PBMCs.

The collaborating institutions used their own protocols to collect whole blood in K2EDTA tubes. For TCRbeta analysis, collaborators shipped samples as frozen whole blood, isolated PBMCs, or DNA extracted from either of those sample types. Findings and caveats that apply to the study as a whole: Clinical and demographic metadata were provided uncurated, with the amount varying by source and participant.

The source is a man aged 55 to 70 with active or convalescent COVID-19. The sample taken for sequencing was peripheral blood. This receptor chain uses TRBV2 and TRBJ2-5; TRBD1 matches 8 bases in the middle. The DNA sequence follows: TGTGCCAGCAGGCCCCAGGGGGCTGGCGAGACCCAGTACTTC. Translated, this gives CASRPQGAGETQYF.